These 23 T cell receptor beta chains share one sample of origin, sequenced in a study of shared clonotypes between healthy human individuals. Terminally differentiated effector memory CD45RA+ cells were excluded from the naive CD8 cells, which were CD45RO-negative and positively selected for CCR7. Sequencing was performed with immunoSEQ multiplex PCR; in TCRdb, only in-frame clones are kept and a portion is missing. The sample has millions of clones, roughly 91% seen once. Sequenced input: naive CD8+ T cells from PBMCs. The receptors come from a man younger than 35 in good health. Some clones in this sample may be carry-over from other donors' samples.

V is TRBV7-3 and J is TRBJ1-5, with D hard to call. The CDR3 extends over 15 amino acids. Per the germline V gene, CDR1 is SGHTA and CDR2 is FQGTGA. The V and J ends lost 5 bases and 6 bases respectively, with 17 bases between them. The CDR3 DNA reads TGTGCCAGCAGCCCCTCTGCTGATCCCGGTCAGCCCCAGCATTTT. Translation gives CASSPSADPGQPQHF. Full variable domain (outside the CDR3, taken from reference TRBV7-3 and TRBJ1-5): GAGVSQTPSNKVTEKGKYVELRCDPISGHTALYWYRQSLGQGPEFLIYFQGTGAADDSGLPNDRFFAVRPEGSVSTLKIQRTERGDSAVYLCASSPSADPGQPQHFGDGTRLSIL.

J is TRBJ2-1 and V is TRBV11-2; 10 nucleotides agree with TRBD1. J gave up 7 bases and V 6 bases, and 15 bases lay outside the gene matches. Germline CDR1 SGHAT, CDR2 FQNNGV. The CDR3 sequence is 17 residues long. The CDR3 here is CASSHGLGDRGRNEQFF. The CDR3 bases are TGTGCCAGCAGTCACGGGCTTGGGGACAGGGGCAGGAATGAGCAGTTCTTC.

CDR3 region: CASSPVWEGVALTDTQYF. The CDR3 bases are TGTGCCAGCAGTCCCGTTTGGGAGGGGGTCGCCCTCACAGATACGCAGTATTTT. The chain has TRBV28 and TRBJ2-3, with D tentatively TRBD2 (7 bases). V dropped 5 bases and J dropped 2 bases, with 23 bases sitting between them. CDR1 is MDHEN, CDR2 SYDVKM, per germline. This CDR3 region has 18 residues.

The chain employs TRBV5-6 and TRBJ2-5; weak D call: TRBD2 (5 bases). V lost 7 bases and J lost 5, with 12 bases in between. Germline CDR1 reads SGHDT; CDR2 reads YYEEEE. The CDR3 covers 12 residues. DNA for the CDR3: TGTGCCAGCGGTCCGGGCGGGGAGACCCAGTACTTC. Translated: CASGPGGETQYF.

V gene TRBV5-3 combines with J gene TRBJ2-7; 9 nucleotides agree with TRBD2. TRBV5-3 is an ORF, and what it does is uncertain. J lost 2 bases, V lost 3 bases, and 18 bases had no gene match. The CDR3 extends over 19 amino acids. CDR3 sequence (DNA): TGTGCCAGAAGCTCAAAAAGGGTTAGCGGGAGTCACTGTGCCTACGAGCAGTACTTC. Residues: CARSSKRVSGSHCAYEQYF.

The chain links TRBV7-2 to TRBJ1-1; TRBD1 matches 10 bases. V shed 1 base, J shed 0 bases, and the junction held 2 bases outside the gene matches. Germline loops: CDR1 SGHTA, CDR2 FQGNSA. This CDR3 spans 16 amino acids. The CDR3 bases are TGTGCCAGCAGCTTAGGACAGGGGGCACTGAACACTGAAGCTTTCTTT. Amino acid sequence: CASSLGQGALNTEAFF. Full variable domain (missing parts from reference TRBV7-2 and TRBJ1-1): GAGVSQSPSNKVTEKGKDVELRCDPISGHTALYWYRQSLGQGLEFLIYFQGNSAPDKSGLPSDRFSAERTGGSVSTLTIQRTQQEDSAVYLCASSLGQGALNTEAFFGQGTRLTVV.

The chain combines TRBV14 with TRBJ2-7, with D perhaps TRBD2 (5 bases). The V end was cut by 4 bases, the J end by 1 base, with 17 bases between. The CDR3 sequence is 16 residues long. Germline assignment: CDR1 SGHDN and CDR2 FVKESK. The CDR3 here is CASSPRVGSASYEQYF. CDR3 DNA sequence: TGTGCCAGCAGCCCGCGGGTTGGGAGCGCATCCTACGAGCAGTACTTC.

The rearrangement joins TRBV19 to TRBJ2-7; D possibly corresponds to TRBD1 (5 bases). The germline gives CDR1 LNHDA, CDR2 SQIVND (reference sequence). The CDR3 totals 13 residues. Trimming took 3 bases from V and 5 from J, leaving 11 bases between them. CDR3: CASSMGPGNEQYF. DNA for the CDR3: TGTGCCAGTAGTATGGGGCCAGGTAACGAGCAGTACTTC.

CDR3 DNA: TGTGCCAGCAGCTTAACCGGCGGAGGGACTAGCGGGAATAAGAATGAGCAGTTCTTC. Protein sequence: CASSLTGGGTSGNKNEQFF. The chain couples TRBV7-2 to TRBJ2-1; 13 bases map to TRBD2. Germline V gene sequence: CDR1 SGHTA, CDR2 FQGNSA. The CDR3 consists of 19 residues. J lost 7 bases, V lost 2 bases, and 14 bases had no gene match.

V is TRBV6-4 and J is TRBJ2-7; D call uncertain. Trimming pared 3 bases from V and 0 bases from J, leaving 12 bases between. This CDR3 is 15 amino acids long. CDR1 is MRHNA and CDR2 is SNTAGT in the germline V gene. CDR3 coding DNA: TGTGCCAGCAGTGAATATAGGGTCTACTCCTACGAGCAGTACTTC. It translates to CASSEYRVYSYEQYF.

Only one count was recorded for this clone. The genes are TRBV19 and TRBJ2-3, with a tentative D call TRBD2 (5 bases). Trimming removed 1 base at V and 4 bases at J, with 15 bases between. The CDR3 contains 16 residues. The germline gives CDR1 LNHDA, CDR2 SQIVND (reference sequence). The CDR3 DNA follows: TGTGCCAGTAGTATAGGGGCCCGGAGCGGTTCAGATACGCAGTATTTT. Translating gives CASSIGARSGSDTQYF.

This sequence joins TRBV5-6 and TRBJ2-7, with D possibly matching TRBD1 (5 bases). V lost 5 bases, J lost 2 bases, and 17 bases lay in between. CDR1 is SGHDT, CDR2 YYEEEE, per germline. The CDR3 consists of 15 residues. In DNA, the CDR3 is TGTGCCAGCAGGGATGGGGCACATTTCCCCTACGAGCAGTACTTC. This codes for CASRDGAHFPYEQYF. Filled out from reference TRBV5-6 and TRBJ2-7, the complete variable domain reads DAGVTQSPTHLIKTRGQQVTLRCSPKSGHDTVSWYQQALGQGPQFIFQYYEEEERQRGNFPDRFSGHQFPNYSSELNVNALLLGDSALYLCASRDGAHFPYEQYFGPGTRLTVT.

CDR3 in amino acids: CASSQGSLRPNTEAFF. The CDR3 DNA reads as TGCGCCAGCAGCCAAGGTTCTCTACGACCGAACACTGAAGCTTTCTTT. The rearrangement uses TRBV4-1 and TRBJ1-1; D ambiguous. The CDR3 runs 16 residues. The germline V gene encodes CDR1 MGHRA and CDR2 YSYEKL. Trimming pared 1 base from V and 1 base from J, leaving 13 bases between.

The J gene is TRBJ2-3, the V gene TRBV28; TRBD1 is a possible D gene (5 bases). The CDR3 length is 15 residues. The germline V gene encodes CDR1 MDHEN and CDR2 SYDVKM. Deletions cut 3 bases from V and 6 bases from J, with 16 bases between. In DNA form, the CDR3 reads TGTGCCAGCAGTTTCGGACCTAGGGGTAGGGATACGCAGTATTTT. Translated, it gives CASSFGPRGRDTQYF. Full variable domain (outside the CDR3, taken from reference TRBV28 and TRBJ2-3): DVKVTQSSRYLVKRTGEKVFLECVQDMDHENMFWYRQDPGLGLRLIYFSYDVKMKEKGDIPEGYSVSREKKERFSLILESASTNQTSMYLCASSFGPRGRDTQYFGPGTRLTVL.

Of note for this clone: This sequence may be a read error, since a much larger clone differs from it by one base. At the DNA level, this CDR3 is encoded by other sequences in the same sample as well. CDR3 sequence (DNA): TGTGCCAGCAGCTTTTCGTACGAGCAGTACTTC. Its translation is CASSFSYEQYF. V usage is TRBV11-2 and J usage is TRBJ2-7; unclear D gene. Between the trimmed V and J ends, which lost 3 bases and 4 bases, there was a span of 4 bases. The CDR3 covers 11 residues. In germline, CDR1 is SGHAT, CDR2 FQNNGV.

This chain uses TRBV11-3 with TRBJ2-1, with D possibly TRBD2 on 5 matching bases. The length of the CDR3 is 15 residues. V lost 5 bases, J lost 4 bases, and 15 bases lay in between. Germline V CDR1 and CDR2: SGHNT, YENEEA. CDR3 residues: CASSGSSRPYNEQFF. CDR3 nucleotide sequence: TGTGCCAGCAGCGGGAGCAGCCGACCTTACAATGAGCAGTTCTTC.

J is TRBJ1-1 and V is TRBV7-2; D uncertain. Germline CDR1 SGHTA, CDR2 FQGNSA. V gave up 0 bases and J gave up 4 bases, with 15 bases separating them. There are 16 residues in the CDR3. This CDR3 is CASSLARREYGTEAFF. For the CDR3, the DNA is TGTGCCAGCAGCTTAGCGAGGAGGGAATATGGCACTGAAGCTTTCTTT.

This rearrangement joins TRBV27 to TRBJ1-2; TRBD1 matches at 8 bases. The CDR3 runs 15 residues. The V and J ends lost 3 bases and 5 bases, in that order; junction bases with no gene match: 8. Germline CDR1 and CDR2: MNHEY and SMNVEV (reference sequence). CDR3 protein: CASSFLGTGEYGYTF. The CDR3 region has the DNA TGTGCCAGCAGTTTCCTTGGGACAGGAGAATATGGCTACACCTTC.

The chain employs TRBV14 and TRBJ2-7; tentatively, D is TRBD1 or TRBD2 (6 bases each). Germline lookup yields CDR1 SGHDN and CDR2 FVKESK. The CDR3 loop spans 21 amino acids. The V gene lost 0 bases and the J gene lost 0 bases, with 27 bases spanning the gap. CDR3 nucleotide sequence: TGTGCCAGCAGCCAAGAACCCCATTTGGGGGGCGCGGGTGGCCCCTCCTACGAGCAGTACTTC. It translates to CASSQEPHLGGAGGPSYEQYF.

Turning to this clone: Other nucleotide sequences in the sample specify the same CDR3. This chain connects TRBV28 to TRBJ2-6; no firm D call. The CDR3 runs 15 residues. The V gene lost 3 bases and the J gene lost 0 bases, with 6 bases spanning the gap. Germline V gene sequence: CDR1 MDHEN, CDR2 SYDVKM. The CDR3 here is CASSFGISGANVLTF. The CDR3 DNA sequence: TGTGCCAGCAGTTTTGGGATCTCTGGGGCCAACGTCCTGACTTTC.

In its sample, this clone was seen once. The chain is built from TRBV7-2 and TRBJ1-3; TRBD1 is a possible D gene (5 bases). Germline V gene lookup returns CDR1 SGHTA and CDR2 FQGNSA. The CDR3 length is 14 residues. Trimming cost V 5 bases and J 2 bases, with 10 bases left between them. CDR3 in DNA: TGTGCCAGCAGCCCTAGGGGTGCTGGAAACACCATATATTTT. This gives the protein CASSPRGAGNTIYF. The full variable domain, with the rest looked up from reference TRBV7-2 and TRBJ1-3, is GAGVSQSPSNKVTEKGKDVELRCDPISGHTALYWYRQSLGQGLEFLIYFQGNSAPDKSGLPSDRFSAERTGGSVSTLTIQRTQQEDSAVYLCASSPRGAGNTIYFGEGSWLTVV.

The table lists this clone with a count of one. The chain recombines TRBV9 with TRBJ1-1; possibly TRBD1 for D (5 bases). The CDR3 covers 12 residues. Germline assignment: CDR1 SGDLS and CDR2 YYNGEE. The ends were cut back, 3 bases at V and 7 bases at J, with 10 bases in the middle. CDR3 DNA sequence: TGTGCCAGCAGCGACCCGGGGCTTGAAGCTTTCTTT. Encoded protein: CASSDPGLEAFF.

The count of this clone is one. V usage is TRBV28 and J usage is TRBJ2-7, with D possibly being TRBD1 (5 bases). The CDR3 runs to 15 residues. The germline gives CDR1 MDHEN, CDR2 SYDVKM. V was clipped by 5 bases and J by 5 bases, with 19 bases between them. The CDR3 DNA sequence: TGTGCCAGCAGTCTCACCATTTACCGACAGAACGAGCAGTACTTC. Residues: CASSLTIYRQNEQYF.